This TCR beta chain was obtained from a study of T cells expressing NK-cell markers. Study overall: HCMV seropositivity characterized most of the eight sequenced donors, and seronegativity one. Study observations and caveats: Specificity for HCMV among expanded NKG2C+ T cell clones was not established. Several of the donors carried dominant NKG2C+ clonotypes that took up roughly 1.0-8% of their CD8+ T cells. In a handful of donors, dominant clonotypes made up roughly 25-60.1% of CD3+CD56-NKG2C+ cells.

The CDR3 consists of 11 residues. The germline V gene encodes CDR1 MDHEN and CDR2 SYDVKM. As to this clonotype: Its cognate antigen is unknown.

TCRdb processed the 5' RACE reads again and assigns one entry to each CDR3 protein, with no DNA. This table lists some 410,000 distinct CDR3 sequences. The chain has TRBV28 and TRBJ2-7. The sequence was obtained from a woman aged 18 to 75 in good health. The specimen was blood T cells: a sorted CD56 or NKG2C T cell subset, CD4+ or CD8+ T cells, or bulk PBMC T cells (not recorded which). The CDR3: CASSDLRLGYF.